The clone carrying this T cell receptor (beta chain) was picked up a small number of times. Its antigen is not known. The sample comes from a study of identical twins. Study outcomes and limitations: Rather than following the same donors, the conclusions depended on cross-sectional statistical analysis.

TCRdb re-analysed the 5' RACE reads in MiXCR, keeping a single row per CDR3 protein. Among about 520,000 distinct CDR3 sequences, roughly 21% were seen once, and the ten largest hold 0.8% to 1%. The same sample was also studied in work on T cells expressing NK-cell markers. That work adds: Cells sorted as CD3+CD56+NKG2C+, CD3+CD56+NKG2C- and CD3+CD56-NKG2C+ T cells supplied the TCR beta repertoires. One of the eight sequenced donors was seronegative, whereas the other seven were HCMV-seropositive.

The sequence derives from a woman under 30 in good health. What was sequenced was CD4+ T cells sorted from blood.

The chain's CDR3 is CASSYQPGTEAFF. The CDR3 region has the DNA TGTGCCAGCAGTTACCAGCCGGGCACTGAAGCTTTCTTT. V gene TRBV6-5 combines with J gene TRBJ1-1; no reliable D call. V shed 2 bases and J shed 4 bases, with 8 bases lying between them. Germline V gene data show CDR1 as MNHEY and CDR2 as SVGAGI. The CDR3 sequence is 13 residues long.